This T cell receptor (beta chain) was identified during a study of cytomegalovirus exposure and HLA in healthy donors. Findings and limits, study-wide: HLA allele associations emerged for some 16,000 TCR beta sequences in a later analysis, at 0.05 false discovery rate. Versus the 666-donor mean, an Asian-associated ancestry cluster reportedly showed fewer N-insertions in a later analysis. The classifier reportedly diagnosed cytomegalovirus status with high sensitivity and specificity.

The PCR used 60 Vbeta and 13 Jbeta primers. The repertoire was sequenced with immunoSEQ multiplex PCR; TCRdb's copy has only in-frame clones and lacks some. Among about 97,000 clones listed, 76% were seen once. Of note for this clone: Antigen specificity is unknown.

The specimen sequenced was PBMCs. This TCR was sampled from a man aged 40-55 years in good health and CMV-seronegative.

Written as DNA, the CDR3 is TGTGCCAGCAGGCTACAGGGGGCAAGCTTCAATCAGCCCCAGCATTTT. Amino acids: CASRLQGASFNQPQHF. This chain joins TRBV6-6 and TRBJ1-5, with 9 nucleotides matching TRBD1. The CDR3 length is 16 residues. Germline CDR1 MNHNY, CDR2 SVGAGI (reference sequence). V trimming: 6 bases; J trimming: 3 bases; junction bases outside the gene matches: 9.